The source of this TCR beta chain is a study of T-cell reconstitution after alpha-beta-depleted transplantation in children. The CDR3 has 18 amino acids. Germline CDR1 reads MDHEN; CDR2 reads SYDVKM. The J segment lost 2 bases and the V segment lost 3 bases, leaving 11 bases of the junction unmatched. Preparation of the TCRbeta library used unique molecular identifiers. TCRdb used MiXCR to reprocess the PCR reads, holding one entry per CDR3 protein. The sample records over 200,000 distinct CDR3 sequences, around 9.5% being singletons. This TCR was sampled from a human donor who donated a stem cell graft to a child with acute lymphoblastic leukemia. Source: PBMCs from the stem cell graft donor, taken from the stem cell graft. The V and J genes are TRBV28 and TRBJ1-5; 9 bases are a match to TRBD1. CDR3: CASSFAGTGRFGNQPQHF. CDR3 in DNA: TGTGCCAGCAGTTTTGCCGGGACAGGGCGTTTTGGCAATCAGCCCCAGCATTTT.